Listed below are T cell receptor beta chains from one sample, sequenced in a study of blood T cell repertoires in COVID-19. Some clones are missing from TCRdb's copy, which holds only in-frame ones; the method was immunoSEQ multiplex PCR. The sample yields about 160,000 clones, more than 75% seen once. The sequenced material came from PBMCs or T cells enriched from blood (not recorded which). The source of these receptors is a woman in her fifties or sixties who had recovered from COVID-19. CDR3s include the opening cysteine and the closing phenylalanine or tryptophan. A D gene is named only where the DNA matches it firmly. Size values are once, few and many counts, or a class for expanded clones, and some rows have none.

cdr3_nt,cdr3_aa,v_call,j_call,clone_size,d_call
TGTGCCAGCAGCCCCACTCGGGGGGGTCACACAGATACGCAGTATTTT,CASSPTRGGHTDTQYF,TRBV5-4,TRBJ2-3,NA,TRBD2
TGTGCCAGTAGTGACAGGGAAAAACTGTTTTTT,CASSDREKLFF,TRBV19,TRBJ1-4,NA,NA
TGTGCCAGCAGCATCTCGCGGACAGATACGCAGTATTTT,CASSISRTDTQYF,TRBV7-8,TRBJ2-3,NA,NA
TGTGCCAGCAGTATCCGACATCGCACTGAAGCTTTCTTT,CASSIRHRTEAFF,TRBV6-5,TRBJ1-1,once,NA
TGTGCCAGCGAAAAAGAAGCTACCGGGGAGCTGTTTTTT,CASEKEATGELFF,TRBV7-9,TRBJ2-2,NA,NA
TGTGCCAGCAGTTTATATGGGGCGCAGTGGGGTGAAGCTTTCTTT,CASSLYGAQWGEAFF,TRBV27,TRBJ1-1,NA,NA
TGTGCCAGCAGTCCGTGGGACACCTTAGCCAAAAACATTCAGTACTTC,CASSPWDTLAKNIQYF,TRBV6-2/TRBV6-3,TRBJ2-4,NA,NA
TGCGCCAGCAGCTTGGGGGGGCAGGGCTACGAGCAGTACTTC,CASSLGGQGYEQYF,TRBV5-1,TRBJ2-7,few,NA
TGTGCCAGCAGCGCCCGACAGGGGTTAGAGACCCAGTACTTC,CASSARQGLETQYF,TRBV9,TRBJ2-5,few,TRBD1
TGTGCCAGTAGTATTCCCAAGCCTAGCGAGGTCGAGCAGTACTTC,CASSIPKPSEVEQYF,TRBV19,TRBJ2-7,NA,NA
TGTGCCAGCAGCTTATCCGGAGACACCATATATTTT,CASSLSGDTIYF,TRBV11-1,TRBJ1-3,few,NA
TGTGCCAGCAGTAGGAGCAGGGTTGATTCACCCCTCCACTTT,CASSRSRVDSPLHF,TRBV3-1/TRBV3-2,TRBJ1-6,NA,NA